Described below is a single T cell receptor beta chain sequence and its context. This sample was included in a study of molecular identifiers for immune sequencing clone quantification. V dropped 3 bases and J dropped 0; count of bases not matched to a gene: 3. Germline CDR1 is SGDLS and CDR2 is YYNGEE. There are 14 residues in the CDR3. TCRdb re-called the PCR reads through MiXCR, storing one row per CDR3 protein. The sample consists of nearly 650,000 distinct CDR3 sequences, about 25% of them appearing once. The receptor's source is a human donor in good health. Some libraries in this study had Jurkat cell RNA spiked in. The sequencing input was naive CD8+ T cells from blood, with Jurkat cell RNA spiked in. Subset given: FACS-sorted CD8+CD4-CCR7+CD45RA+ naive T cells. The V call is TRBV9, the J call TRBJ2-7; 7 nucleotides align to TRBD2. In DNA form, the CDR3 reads TGTGCCAGCAGCGGCCGGGACTACTCCTACGAGCAGTACTTC. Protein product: CASSGRDYSYEQYF.